Below, 12 T cell receptor beta chains from the same sample are listed, as sequenced in a study of T cell responses to AZD1222 COVID-19 vaccine (dated by TCRdb to about 2021). The time point label of this sample denotes: baseline before first vaccination. Libraries were constructed by the immunoSEQ multiplex PCR assay. The table comes from immuneACCESS by way of TCRdb, which keeps in-frame sequences with V and J called. Part of the clones is missing from these tables; in studies checked, under half for an unresolved V gene and the rest for unknown reasons. The sample table holds fewer than 120,000 clones, of which roughly 92% were seen once. Over 6.5% of the sample lies in the top ten. Sequences were derived from peripheral blood, sampled on day 0 of AZD1222 vaccination. These receptors originate from an adult in good health.

The V call is TRBV5-1, the J call TRBJ1-1, with TRBD1 matching 7 bases. The CDR3 runs to 15 residues. J was trimmed by 4 bases and V by 0 bases; bases with no gene match: 6. Germline V gives CDR1 SGHRS, CDR2 YFSETQ. The DNA for the CDR3 is TGCGCCAGCAGCTTGGGACAGGGAAGGGGCACTGAAGCTTTCTTT. Its translation: CASSLGQGRGTEAFF.

The gene calls are TRBV7-2 and TRBJ2-7; 10 positions agree with TRBD1. The V segment lost 3 bases and the J segment 5 bases; nucleotides outside the gene matches: 4. CDR3 length: 14 residues. Germline V lookup: CDR1 SGHTA, CDR2 FQGNSA. The CDR3 DNA is TGTGCCAGCAGCTTCGGACAGGGGGAGCACGAGCAGTACTTC. As protein: CASSFGQGEHEQYF.

Written as DNA, the CDR3 is TGCGCCAGCAGCTTGGAGGCGGGTGGGACTGAAGCTTTCTTT. Its protein product is CASSLEAGGTEAFF. The chain joins TRBV5-1 to TRBJ1-1; D gene unclear. The CDR3 has 14 residues. Per germline, CDR1 SGHRS and CDR2 YFSETQ. V was cut by 0 bases and J by 5 bases, with 11 bases left in between.

V gene TRBV11-3 combines with J gene TRBJ1-2, with D unclear. The V end lost 1 base, the J end lost 6 bases, and 6 bases lay between the germline ends. The CDR3 is 12 residues long. CDR1 is SGHNT and CDR2 is YENEEA in the germline V gene. Here the CDR3 DNA reads TGTGCCAGCAGCTTAGCAGGTGATGGCTACACCTTC. Protein product: CASSLAGDGYTF.

This clone was seen once. The chain combines TRBV6-6 with TRBJ1-2; 7 nucleotides agree with TRBD1. J was trimmed by 3 bases and V by 5 bases; bases with no gene match: 3. Germline V gene data show CDR1 as MNHNY and CDR2 as SVGAGI (reference sequence). The CDR3 runs 13 residues. This chain's CDR3 is CASSAQGHYGYTF. DNA of the CDR3: TGTGCCAGCAGTGCACAGGGGCACTATGGCTACACCTTC.

This chain uses TRBV11-1 with TRBJ2-2; tentatively, D is TRBD1 (7 bases). CDR1 SGHAT and CDR2 FQDESV come from the germline V gene (reference sequence). Trimming shortened V by 4 bases and J by 3 bases, and 15 bases separated the two germline ends. The length of the CDR3 is 16 residues. The CDR3 DNA reads as TGTGCCAGCAGCTCTGCAGGGGGGAAAGACACCGGGGAGCTGTTTTTT. Translating it yields CASSSAGGKDTGELFF.

The chain carries TRBV28 and TRBJ2-3; D is possibly TRBD1 (5 bases). V gave up 3 bases and J gave up 6 bases, with 13 bases separating them. CDR3 length equals 14 residues. Germline CDR1 reads MDHEN; CDR2 reads SYDVKM. The CDR3 here is CASSFPTGLDTQYF. DNA for the CDR3: TGTGCCAGCAGTTTCCCAACAGGTCTGGATACGCAGTATTTT.

The rearrangement joins TRBV27 to TRBJ1-2, with 7 bases matching TRBD1. CDR1 and CDR2 (germline): MNHEY, SMNVEV (reference sequence). This CDR3 spans 12 amino acids. V was clipped by 10 bases and J by 5 bases; unmatched bases: 7. The CDR3 DNA sequence: TGTGCCACCAAGACAGGGTATTATGGCTACACCTTC. Translation: CATKTGYYGYTF.

V and J are TRBV6-5 and TRBJ2-1; 14 positions match TRBD2. Germline V CDR1 and CDR2: MNHEY, SVGAGI. The V gene end was trimmed by 7 bases and the J gene end by 10 bases; junction bases not matched to a gene: 6. The CDR3 is 14 amino acids. CDR3: CASIGLAGGNEQFF. The DNA for the CDR3 is TGTGCCAGCATAGGACTAGCGGGGGGAAACGAGCAGTTCTTC.

This sequence joins TRBV6-4 and TRBJ1-5; D is undetermined. The CDR3 has 14 amino acids. Deletions cut 6 bases from V and 3 bases from J, with 12 bases between. Germline loops: CDR1 MRHNA, CDR2 SNTAGT. CDR3 nucleotides: TGTGCCAGCAGCCGAAAGGGTCACAATCAGCCCCAGCATTTT. It translates to CASSRKGHNQPQHF.

The rearrangement links TRBV5-6 to TRBJ2-7; TRBD1 agrees at 10 bases. The CDR3 is 15 amino acids. The trim removed 4 bases at V and 2 bases at J, leaving 6 bases unmatched. The germline CDR1 and CDR2 sequences are SGHDT and YYEEEE. The CDR3 region is CASSRDRGPTYEQYF. Here the CDR3 DNA reads TGTGCCAGCAGCCGGGACAGGGGACCAACCTACGAGCAGTACTTC.

The chain recombines TRBV5-6 with TRBJ2-7; D not certain. CDR3 size: 13 residues. From germline, CDR1 is SGHDT and CDR2 YYEEEE. The CDR3 loop reads CDLTPFSYGEQYF. As DNA, the CDR3 is TGTGACCTTACACCTTTTTCCTACGGAGAGCAGTACTTC.